The 2 T cell receptor beta chains below come from one sample, sequenced in a study of T-cell memory formation after mild COVID-19. TCRdb redid the calling of the 5' RACE reads with MiXCR, one entry per CDR3 protein. The sample gives around 530,000 distinct CDR3 sequences, less than 25% of which show up once; approximately 8.4% is in the top ten. The sample comprised PBMCs or a T cell subset sorted from them (not recorded which). Every receptor here comes from an adult woman who had mild COVID-19 (a few samples of this study predate the infection). Cell type and time point are not known.

This clonotype was recorded only once. This chain joins TRBV7-9 and TRBJ2-2; D gene ambiguous. This CDR3 region has 15 residues. V was pared by 0 bases and J by 2 bases, with 7 bases between. Looked up from germline, CDR1 is SEHNR and CDR2 is FQNEAQ (reference sequence). The CDR3 spells CASSLALGNTGELFF. CDR3 nucleotide sequence: TGTGCCAGCAGCTTAGCGCTGGGAAACACCGGGGAGCTGTTTTTT.

This clonotype has only a few counts. The CDR3 DNA sequence: TGTGCCAGCAGCCAAACTAGCGGGGGAAAGCGGTACGAGCAGTACTTC. This codes for CASSQTSGGKRYEQYF. V usage is TRBV3-1 and J usage is TRBJ2-7; TRBD2 agrees at 11 bases. Germline trimming cut 2 bases from V and 4 bases from J; bases unmatched to any gene: 7. The CDR3 contains 16 residues. In germline, CDR1 is LGHDT, CDR2 YNNKEL (reference sequence).